A single sample gave rise to the 4 T cell receptor beta chains below, sequenced in a study of OX40 agonist ivuxolimab in advanced cancers. The data were produced by immunoSEQ multiplex PCR, yet TCRdb's version contains in-frame clones alone and is incomplete. The repertoire has 60,000 to 90,000 clones, about 81% of them found once; the top ten carry approximately 5%. This specimen consisted of CD4+ or CD8+ T cells sorted from blood, obtained in a trial of the OX40 agonist ivuxolimab. All receptors derive from an adult with an advanced solid tumor such as melanoma, head and neck, liver or kidney cancer.

This chain links TRBV13 with TRBJ1-2; 7 nucleotides line up with TRBD1. The V segment lost 5 bases and the J segment 1 base; nucleotides outside the gene matches: 7. The CDR3 is 15 amino acids. Germline-derived CDR1 and CDR2 are PRHDT and FYEKMQ (reference sequence). The CDR3 nucleotides are TGTGCCAGCAGCGGCCCAGGGGGGAATAACTATGGCTACACCTTC. As protein: CASSGPGGNNYGYTF.

The chain recombines TRBV4-1 with TRBJ2-5, with 8 bases that match TRBD2. J lost 3 bases, V lost 1 base, and 4 bases had no gene match. Germline V gene data show CDR1 as MGHRA and CDR2 as YSYEKL. The CDR3 consists of 15 residues. For the CDR3, the DNA is TGCGCCAGCAGCCAAGGGCTGACTAGCGAAGAGACCCAGTACTTC. It encodes CASSQGLTSEETQYF.

The chain uses TRBV6-5 and TRBJ1-2; 7 nucleotides match TRBD1. The CDR3 is 15 residues long. The germline V gene encodes CDR1 MNHEY and CDR2 SVGAGI. After removal of 2 bases from V and 7 bases from J, the junction contained 10 bases not matched to a gene. Here the CDR3 reads CASSYLQGNAGGYTF. The DNA of the CDR3 is TGTGCCAGCAGTTACCTACAGGGGAACGCGGGTGGCTACACCTTC.

The rearrangement uses TRBV7-7 and TRBJ2-2, with D maybe TRBD2 (5 bases). The V end lost 1 base, the J end lost 6 bases, and 9 bases lay between the germline ends. Germline values: CDR1 SSHAT, CDR2 FNYEAQ (reference sequence). There are 14 residues in the CDR3. DNA of the CDR3: TGTGCCAGCAGCTTAGTCGCTAGCTCCGGGGAGCTGTTTTTT. Translated, it gives CASSLVASSGELFF.